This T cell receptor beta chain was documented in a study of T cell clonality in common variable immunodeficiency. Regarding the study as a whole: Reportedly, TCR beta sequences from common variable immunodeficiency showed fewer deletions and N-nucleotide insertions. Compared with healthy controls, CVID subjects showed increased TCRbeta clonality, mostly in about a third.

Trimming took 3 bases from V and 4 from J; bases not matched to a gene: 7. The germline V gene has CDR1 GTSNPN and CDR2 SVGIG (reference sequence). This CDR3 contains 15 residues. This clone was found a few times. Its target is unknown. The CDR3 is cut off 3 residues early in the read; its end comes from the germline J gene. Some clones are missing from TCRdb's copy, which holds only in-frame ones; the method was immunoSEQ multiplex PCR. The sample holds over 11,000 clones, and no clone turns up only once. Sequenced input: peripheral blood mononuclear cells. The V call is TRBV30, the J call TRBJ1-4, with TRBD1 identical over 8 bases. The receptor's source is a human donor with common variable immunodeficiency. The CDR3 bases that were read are TGTGCCTGGAGAGTCGGACAGGGCAATAATGAAAAA. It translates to CAWRVGQGNNEK. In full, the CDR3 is CAWRVGQGNNEKLFF. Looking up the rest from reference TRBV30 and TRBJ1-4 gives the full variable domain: SQTIHQWPATLVQPVGSPLSLECTVEGTSNPNLYWYRQAAGRGLQLLFYSVGIGQISSEVPQNLSASRPQDRQFILSSKKLLLSDSGFYLCAWRVGQGNNEKLFFGSGTQLSVL.